Listed here are 18 T cell receptor beta chains from one sample, sequenced in a study of Graves' ophthalmopathy and Graves' hyperthyroidism. Amplified TCR beta CDR3 regions were obtained using RNA transcripts as template. Amplification began with first-round RT-PCR using HTBI primers, then second-round multiplex PCR was performed. TCRdb independently ran MiXCR on the multiplex PCR reads; one entry per CDR3 protein. The sample consists of 350,000 or so distinct CDR3 sequences, roughly 17% of them appearing once. The specimen was peripheral blood. The origin of the receptors is an adult man with Graves' ophthalmopathy.

There are many counts of this clonotype. The DNA for the CDR3 is TGTGCCAGCAGTGAAATCGAGTTGGGGTACACCTTC. Translated: CASSEIELGYTF. V usage is TRBV6-1 and J usage is TRBJ1-2; no clear D. The germline CDR1 and CDR2 sequences are MNHNS and SASEGT. CDR3 length: 12 residues. Trimming stripped 2 bases from V and 11 bases from J, with 12 bases between.

This chain uses TRBV29-1 with TRBJ2-7; a possible D gene is TRBD2 (6 bases). Deletions cut 7 bases from V and 4 bases from J, with 11 bases between. CDR1 SQVTM and CDR2 ANQGSEA come from the germline V gene. This CDR3 contains 11 residues. CDR3 bases: TGCAGCGCCAGGGAGGAATACGAGCAGTACTTC. It is translated as CSAREEYEQYF.

This clonotype was observed many times. The V gene is TRBV4-1, the J gene TRBJ1-1; D unresolved. The germline V gene encodes CDR1 MGHRA and CDR2 YSYEKL. This CDR3 spans 13 amino acids. The V and J ends lost 0 bases and 4 bases respectively, with 6 bases between them. The CDR3 nucleotides read TGCGCCAGCAGCCAAGAGTACGGCACTGAAGCTTTCTTT. Its translation is CASSQEYGTEAFF.

This clonotype was seen repeatedly, ten times or more. The chain links TRBV20-1 to TRBJ1-3, with TRBD1 identical over 7 bases. The CDR3 runs to 13 residues. V was clipped by 3 bases and J by 4 bases; unmatched bases: 3. In germline, CDR1 is DFQATT, CDR2 SNEGSKA (reference sequence). The CDR3 DNA reads as TGCAGTGCTAGTGAGGGGGCGGGAAACACCATATATTTT. This sequence encodes CSASEGAGNTIYF.

CDR3 in DNA: TGTGCCAGCAGTGACGGGACAGGGAGCTATGGCTACACCTTC. Protein sequence: CASSDGTGSYGYTF. V usage is TRBV6-1 and J usage is TRBJ1-2; TRBD1 agrees at 9 bases. The CDR3 is 14 residues long. Unmatched junction bases numbered 3, after V lost 3 bases and J lost 4 bases. Germline V gives CDR1 MNHNS, CDR2 SASEGT.

This clonotype was seen repeatedly, ten times or more. The chain is built from TRBV3-1 and TRBJ2-7, with D possibly being TRBD1 (7 bases). Germline CDR1 LGHDT, CDR2 YNNKEL (reference sequence). V was trimmed by 4 bases and J by 0 bases, leaving 13 bases between them. CDR3 length equals 15 residues. CDR3 region: CASSLAGQHSYEQYF. The CDR3 DNA is TGTGCCAGCAGCCTGGCGGGACAGCACTCCTACGAGCAGTACTTC.

This clonotype was seen repeatedly, ten times or more. The rearrangement uses TRBV24-1 and TRBJ1-2; D is perhaps TRBD1 (6 bases). Trimming left V 5 bases short and J 4 bases short, with 13 bases between. Germline CDR1 is KGHDR and CDR2 is SFDVKD. The CDR3 spans 14 residues. The CDR3 reads CATSGNRAGYGYTF. The CDR3, as DNA: TGTGCCACCAGTGGGAACAGGGCGGGCTATGGCTACACCTTC.

This clonotype was seen repeatedly, ten times or more. The rearrangement uses TRBV12-3 or TRBV12-4 and TRBJ2-7; D uncertain. The length of the CDR3 is 13 residues. The V and J ends lost 3 bases and 2 bases respectively, with 8 bases between them. The CDR3 region is CASSFSSTYEQYF. The DNA of the CDR3 is TGTGCCAGCAGTTTCTCCAGCACCTACGAGCAGTACTTC.

This clonotype showed up many times. V is TRBV5-1 and J is TRBJ2-7; D unresolved. The CDR3 is 15 residues long. The germline CDR1 and CDR2 sequences are SGHRS and YFSETQ. Trimming stripped 0 bases from V and 2 bases from J, with 12 bases between. CDR3 nucleotide sequence: TGCGCCAGCAGCTTGGATGCGTCAGCGACCTACGAGCAGTACTTC. Residues: CASSLDASATYEQYF.

In its sample, this clonotype was seen many times. This chain links TRBV7-2 with TRBJ2-5; D is possibly TRBD2 (7 bases). CDR1 and CDR2 (germline): SGHTA, FQGNSA. Trimming removed 4 bases at V and 4 bases at J, with 22 bases between. CDR3 length: 17 amino acids. This CDR3 is CASSSGRAGARGETQYF. DNA for the CDR3: TGTGCCAGCAGCTCCGGACGGGCGGGGGCCCGAGGAGAGACCCAGTACTTC.

This CDR3 is CASSLAFVGGETQYF. CDR3 bases: TGTGCCAGCAGCTTAGCATTTGTGGGAGGGGAGACCCAGTACTTC. The chain uses TRBV7-2 and TRBJ2-5, with 7 bases fitting TRBD2. The trim removed 0 bases at V and 5 bases at J, leaving 6 bases unmatched. The CDR3 runs 15 residues. Germline assignment: CDR1 SGHTA and CDR2 FQGNSA.

In its sample, this clonotype was seen many times. V gene TRBV5-1 combines with J gene TRBJ2-7; D unresolved. The ends were cut back, 3 bases at V and 4 bases at J, with 14 bases in the middle. Germline assignment: CDR1 SGHRS and CDR2 YFSETQ. The CDR3 loop spans 14 amino acids. CDR3 loop: CASSSDQTKYEQYF. Written as DNA, the CDR3 is TGCGCCAGCAGCTCCGATCAGACGAAATACGAGCAGTACTTC. The full variable domain, its missing parts supplied by reference TRBV5-1 and TRBJ2-7, is KAGVTQTPRYLIKTRGQQVTLSCSPISGHRSVSWYQQTPGQGLQFLFEYFSETQRNKGNFPGRFSGRQFSNSRSEMNVSTLELGDSALYLCASSSDQTKYEQYFGPGTRLTVT.

This clonotype was observed at least ten times. For the CDR3, the DNA is TGTGCCAGCAGAGATGACAGGGATAGGGCCGGGGAGCTGTTTTTT. It encodes CASRDDRDRAGELFF. The rearrangement links TRBV6-1 to TRBJ2-2; 7 bases fit TRBD1. Germline V lookup: CDR1 MNHNS, CDR2 SASEGT. Trimming at V came to 6 bases and at J to 6 bases, leaving 10 bases not matched to a gene. The CDR3 loop spans 15 amino acids.

This clonotype appeared many times. The chain couples TRBV13 to TRBJ1-2, with unresolved D. The CDR3 is made up of 17 amino acids. V lost 5 bases, J lost 4 bases, and 23 bases lay in between. The germline V gene has CDR1 PRHDT and CDR2 FYEKMQ (reference sequence). CDR3 sequence reads: CASSLTVWAALPYGYTF. CDR3 in DNA: TGTGCCAGCAGCCTCACCGTCTGGGCGGCCCTACCCTATGGCTACACCTTC.

A single count supports this clonotype. The chain's CDR3 is CAWSALYSYEQYF. As DNA, the CDR3 is TGTGCCTGGAGTGCACTGTACTCCTACGAGCAGTACTTC. J is TRBJ2-7 and V is TRBV30; D ambiguous. V dropped 1 base and J dropped 0 bases, with 7 bases sitting between them. This CDR3 spans 13 amino acids. The germline gives CDR1 GTSNPN, CDR2 SVGIG (reference sequence).

At least ten counts were recorded for this clonotype. This rearrangement joins TRBV6-5 to TRBJ1-2; 9 positions agree with TRBD1. CDR3 size: 15 residues. Germline-derived CDR1 and CDR2 are MNHEY and SVGAGI. With V trimmed by 2 bases and J by 2 bases, 3 bases remained unmatched. CDR3 residues: CASSYGTGKNYGYTF. The CDR3 nucleotides are TGTGCCAGCAGTTACGGGACAGGGAAGAACTATGGCTACACCTTC.

This clonotype appeared many times. The chain employs TRBV7-9 and TRBJ2-5, with 7 bases lining up with TRBD1. CDR3 length equals 16 residues. Unmatched junction bases numbered 11, after V lost 5 bases and J lost 2 bases. Germline lookup yields CDR1 SEHNR and CDR2 FQNEAQ (reference sequence). DNA for the CDR3: TGTGCCAGCAGCCGGACAGGAAACCCACCTCAAGAGACCCAGTACTTC. Encoded protein: CASSRTGNPPQETQYF.

There are many counts of this clonotype. V gene TRBV20-1 combines with J gene TRBJ2-7, with D unresolved. This CDR3 region has 16 residues. V was clipped by 5 bases and J by 4 bases, with 24 bases between them. Per the germline V gene, CDR1 is DFQATT and CDR2 is SNEGSKA (reference sequence). The chain's CDR3 is CSAGSPLRLLPYEQYF. The CDR3 nucleotides read TGCAGTGCTGGATCACCCCTTAGGCTCCTCCCATACGAGCAGTACTTC.